This note documents a single T cell receptor (beta chain) sequence. The antigen is unknown. A second roughly 6 to 11 cycle PCR used barcoded and J-beta primers. Any given sample supplied a minimum of 3 million CDR3-containing paired-end reads. TCRdb processed the 5' RACE reads anew with MiXCR; each CDR3 protein has one entry. This sample yields about 1.1 million distinct CDR3 sequences, of which 35% to 40% are seen a single time; around 12% belongs to the top ten. This record comes from a study of blood T cells in healthy people across ages. Study results and caveats: Relative to aged donors, long-lived donors carried more naive CD4+ cells and displayed higher diversity. A strong correlation was seen between TCR beta diversity and naive T cell percentage.

The V gene's germline CDR1 is GTSNPN and CDR2 SVGIG (reference sequence). V was trimmed by 4 bases and J by 5 bases, leaving 17 bases between them. CDR3 length equals 14 residues. This rearrangement joins TRBV30 to TRBJ1-1; maybe TRBD1 (5 bases). This TCR was sampled from a man between 18 and 29 years old in good health. Sequenced material: blood. CDR3 coding DNA: TGTGCCTGGAATCAGGGACGCCCGGGAACTGAAGCTTTCTTT. Amino acid sequence: CAWNQGRPGTEAFF.